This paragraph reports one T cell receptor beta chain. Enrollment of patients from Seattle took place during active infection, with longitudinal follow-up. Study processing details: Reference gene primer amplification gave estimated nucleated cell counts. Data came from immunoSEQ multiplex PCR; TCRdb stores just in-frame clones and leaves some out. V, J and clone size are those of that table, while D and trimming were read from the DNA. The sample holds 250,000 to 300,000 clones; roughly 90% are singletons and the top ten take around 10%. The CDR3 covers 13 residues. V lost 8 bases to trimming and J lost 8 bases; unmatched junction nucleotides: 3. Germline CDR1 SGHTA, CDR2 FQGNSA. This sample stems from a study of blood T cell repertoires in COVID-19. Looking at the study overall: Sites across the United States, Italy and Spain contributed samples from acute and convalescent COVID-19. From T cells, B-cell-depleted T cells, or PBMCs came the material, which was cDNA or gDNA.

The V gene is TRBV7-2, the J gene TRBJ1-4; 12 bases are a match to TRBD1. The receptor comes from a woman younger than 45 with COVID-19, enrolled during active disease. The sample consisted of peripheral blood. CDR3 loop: CASGDRGREKLFF. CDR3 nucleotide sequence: TGTGCCAGCGGGGACAGGGGGCGGGAAAAACTGTTTTTT. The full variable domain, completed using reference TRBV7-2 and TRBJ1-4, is GAGVSQSPSNKVTEKGKDVELRCDPISGHTALYWYRQSLGQGLEFLIYFQGNSAPDKSGLPSDRFSAERTGGSVSTLTIQRTQQEDSAVYLCASGDRGREKLFFGSGTQLSVL.